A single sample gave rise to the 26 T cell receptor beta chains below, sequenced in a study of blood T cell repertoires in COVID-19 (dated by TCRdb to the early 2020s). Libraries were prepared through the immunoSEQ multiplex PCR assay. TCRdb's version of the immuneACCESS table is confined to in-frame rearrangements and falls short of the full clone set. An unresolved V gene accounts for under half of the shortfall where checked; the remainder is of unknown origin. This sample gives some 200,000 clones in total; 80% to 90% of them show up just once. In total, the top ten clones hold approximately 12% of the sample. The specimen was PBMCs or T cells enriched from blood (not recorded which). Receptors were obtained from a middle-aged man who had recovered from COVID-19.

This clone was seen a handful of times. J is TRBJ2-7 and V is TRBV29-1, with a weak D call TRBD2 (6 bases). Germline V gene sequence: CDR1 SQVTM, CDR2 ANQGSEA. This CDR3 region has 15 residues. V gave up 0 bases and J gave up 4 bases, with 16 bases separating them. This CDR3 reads CSVEEGTGRGYEQYF. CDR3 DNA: TGCAGCGTTGAAGAAGGGACTGGACGAGGGTACGAGCAGTACTTC.

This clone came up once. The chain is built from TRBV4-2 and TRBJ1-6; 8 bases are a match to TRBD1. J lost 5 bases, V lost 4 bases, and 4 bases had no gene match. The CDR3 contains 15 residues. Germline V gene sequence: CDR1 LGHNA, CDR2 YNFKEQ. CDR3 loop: CASSLEQGDNSPLHF. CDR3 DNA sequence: TGTGCCAGCAGCCTCGAACAGGGGGATAATTCACCCCTCCACTTT.

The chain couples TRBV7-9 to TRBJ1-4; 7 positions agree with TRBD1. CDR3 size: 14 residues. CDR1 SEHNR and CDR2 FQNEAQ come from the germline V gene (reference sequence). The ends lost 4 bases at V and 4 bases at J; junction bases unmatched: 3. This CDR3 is CASSSGQSNEKLFF. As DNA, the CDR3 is TGTGCCAGCAGCTCGGGACAGAGTAATGAAAAACTGTTTTTT.

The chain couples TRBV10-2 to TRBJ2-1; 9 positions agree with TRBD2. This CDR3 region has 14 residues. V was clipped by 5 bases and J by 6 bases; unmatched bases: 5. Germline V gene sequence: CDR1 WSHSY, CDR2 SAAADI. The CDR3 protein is CASSLSGGTNEQFF. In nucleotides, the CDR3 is TGCGCCAGCAGTCTTAGCGGGGGTACCAATGAGCAGTTCTTC.

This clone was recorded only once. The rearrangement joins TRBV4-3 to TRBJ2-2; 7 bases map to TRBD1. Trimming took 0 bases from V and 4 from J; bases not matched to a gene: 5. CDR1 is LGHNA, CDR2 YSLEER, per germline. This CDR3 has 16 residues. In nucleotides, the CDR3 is TGCGCCAGCAGCCAAGATTGGGCAGGGGGCACCGGGGAGCTGTTTTTT. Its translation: CASSQDWAGGTGELFF.

CDR3 sequence reads: CASSLGTDTYNEQFF. DNA for the CDR3: TGTGCCAGCAGCCTCGGGACAGATACGTACAATGAGCAGTTCTTC. The chain links TRBV2 to TRBJ2-1; 7 nucleotides agree with TRBD1. V lost 6 bases, J lost 4 bases, and 9 bases stayed unmatched. Germline V CDR1 and CDR2: SNHLY, FYNNEI. The CDR3 covers 15 residues.

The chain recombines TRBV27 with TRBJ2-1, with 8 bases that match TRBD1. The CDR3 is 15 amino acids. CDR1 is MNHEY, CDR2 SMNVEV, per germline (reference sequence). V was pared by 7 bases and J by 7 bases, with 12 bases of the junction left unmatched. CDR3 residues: CASTLTRTGKNEQFF. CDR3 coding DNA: TGTGCCAGCACCCTGACTCGGACAGGGAAGAATGAGCAGTTCTTC.

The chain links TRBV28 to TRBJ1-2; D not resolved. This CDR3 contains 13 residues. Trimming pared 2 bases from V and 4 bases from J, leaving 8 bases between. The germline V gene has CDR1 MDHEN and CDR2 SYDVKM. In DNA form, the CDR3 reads TGTGCCAGCAGTTTAGGAGTTGGCTATGGCTACACCTTC. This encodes CASSLGVGYGYTF.

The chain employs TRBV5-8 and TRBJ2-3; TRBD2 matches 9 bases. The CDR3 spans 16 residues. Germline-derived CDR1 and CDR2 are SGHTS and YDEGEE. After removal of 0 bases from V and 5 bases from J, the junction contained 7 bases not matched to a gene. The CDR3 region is CASSLARTSEGDTQYF. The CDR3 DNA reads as TGTGCCAGCAGCTTGGCTAGGACTAGCGAAGGAGATACGCAGTATTTT.

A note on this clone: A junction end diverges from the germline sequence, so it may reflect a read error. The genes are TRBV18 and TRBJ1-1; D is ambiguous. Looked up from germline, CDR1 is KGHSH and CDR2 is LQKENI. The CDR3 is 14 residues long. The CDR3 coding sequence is TGTGCCAGCTCACCCGGGTACGGTAACATTGAAGCTTTCTTT. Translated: CASSPGYGNIEAFF.

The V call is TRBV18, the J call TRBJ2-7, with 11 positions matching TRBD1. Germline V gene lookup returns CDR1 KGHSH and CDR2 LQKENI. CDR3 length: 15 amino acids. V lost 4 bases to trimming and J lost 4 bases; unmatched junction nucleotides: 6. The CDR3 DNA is TGTGCCAGCTCACAATACCGGGACAGGGGGTACGAGCAGTACTTC. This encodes CASSQYRDRGYEQYF.

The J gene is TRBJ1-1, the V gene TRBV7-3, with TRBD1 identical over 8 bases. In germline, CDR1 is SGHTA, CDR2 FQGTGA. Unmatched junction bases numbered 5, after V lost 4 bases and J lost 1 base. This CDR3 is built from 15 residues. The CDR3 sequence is CASSSWDRSNTEAFF. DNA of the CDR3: TGTGCCAGCAGCTCCTGGGACAGGTCGAACACTGAAGCTTTCTTT.

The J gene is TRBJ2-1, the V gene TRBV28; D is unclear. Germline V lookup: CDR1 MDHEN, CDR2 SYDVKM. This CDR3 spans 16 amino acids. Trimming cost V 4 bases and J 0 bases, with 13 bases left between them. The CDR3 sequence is CASSSQLPSSYNEQFF. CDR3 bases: TGTGCCAGCAGTTCACAACTACCGAGCTCCTACAATGAGCAGTTCTTC.

CDR3 amino acids: CASSLVGGLQPQHF. As DNA, the CDR3 is TGTGCCAGCAGCTTGGTAGGGGGTCTTCAGCCCCAGCATTTT. V is TRBV5-6 and J is TRBJ1-5, with D possibly being TRBD1 (6 bases). The ends were cut back, 0 bases at V and 6 bases at J, with 10 bases in the middle. Germline V lookup: CDR1 SGHDT, CDR2 YYEEEE. This CDR3 contains 14 residues.

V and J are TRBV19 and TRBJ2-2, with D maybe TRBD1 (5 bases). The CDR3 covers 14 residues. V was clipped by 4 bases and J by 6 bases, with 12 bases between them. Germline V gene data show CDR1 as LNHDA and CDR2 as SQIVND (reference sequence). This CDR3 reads CASSNRQKAGELFF. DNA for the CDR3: TGTGCCAGTAGTAACAGACAGAAGGCCGGGGAGCTGTTTTTT.

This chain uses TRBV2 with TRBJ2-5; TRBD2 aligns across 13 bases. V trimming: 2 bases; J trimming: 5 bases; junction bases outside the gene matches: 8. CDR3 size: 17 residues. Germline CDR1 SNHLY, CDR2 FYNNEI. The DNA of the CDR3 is TGTGCCAGCAGTGAACCTGGACTAGCGGGAGTAGGGGAGACCCAGTACTTC. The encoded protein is CASSEPGLAGVGETQYF.

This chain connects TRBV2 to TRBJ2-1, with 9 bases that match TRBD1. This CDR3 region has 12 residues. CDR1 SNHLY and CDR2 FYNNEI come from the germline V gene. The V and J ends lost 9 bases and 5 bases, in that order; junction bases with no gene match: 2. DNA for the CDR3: TGTGCCAGGGGACAGGGAGACAATGAGCAGTTCTTC. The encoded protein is CARGQGDNEQFF.

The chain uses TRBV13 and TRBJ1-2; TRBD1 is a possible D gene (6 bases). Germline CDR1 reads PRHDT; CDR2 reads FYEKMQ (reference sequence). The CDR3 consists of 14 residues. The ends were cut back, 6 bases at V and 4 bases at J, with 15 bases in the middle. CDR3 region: CASRAGEGFYGYTF. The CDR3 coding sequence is TGTGCCAGCAGGGCAGGGGAGGGGTTCTATGGCTACACCTTC.

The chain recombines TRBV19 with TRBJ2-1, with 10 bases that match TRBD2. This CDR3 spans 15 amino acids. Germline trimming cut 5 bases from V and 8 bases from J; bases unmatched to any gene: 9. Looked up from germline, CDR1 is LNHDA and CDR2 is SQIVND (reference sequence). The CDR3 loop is CASSSSGRVRDEQFF. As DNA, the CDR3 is TGTGCCAGTAGTTCTAGCGGGAGAGTGCGGGATGAGCAGTTCTTC.

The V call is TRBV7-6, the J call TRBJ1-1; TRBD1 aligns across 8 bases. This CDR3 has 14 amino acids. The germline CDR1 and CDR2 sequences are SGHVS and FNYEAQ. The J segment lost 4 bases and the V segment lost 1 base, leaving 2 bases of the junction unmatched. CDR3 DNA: TGTGCCAGCAGCTTAGGGACAGGGTCCACTGAAGCTTTCTTT. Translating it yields CASSLGTGSTEAFF.

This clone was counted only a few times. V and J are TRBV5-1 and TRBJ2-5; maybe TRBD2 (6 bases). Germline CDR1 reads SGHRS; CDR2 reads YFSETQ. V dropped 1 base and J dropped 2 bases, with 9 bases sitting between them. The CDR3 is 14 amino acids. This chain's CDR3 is CASSLLRGQETQYF. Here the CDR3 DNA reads TGCGCCAGCAGCTTGCTGCGGGGACAAGAGACCCAGTACTTC. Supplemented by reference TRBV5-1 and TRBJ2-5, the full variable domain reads KAGVTQTPRYLIKTRGQQVTLSCSPISGHRSVSWYQQTPGQGLQFLFEYFSETQRNKGNFPGRFSGRQFSNSRSEMNVSTLELGDSALYLCASSLLRGQETQYFGPGTRLLVL.

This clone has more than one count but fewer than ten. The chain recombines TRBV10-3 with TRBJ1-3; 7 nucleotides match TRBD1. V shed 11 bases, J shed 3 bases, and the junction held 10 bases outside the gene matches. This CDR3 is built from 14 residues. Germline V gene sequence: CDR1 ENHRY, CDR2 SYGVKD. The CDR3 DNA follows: TGTGCCGCTCGGGACAGCGCTCGTGGAAACACCATATATTTT. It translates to CAARDSARGNTIYF.

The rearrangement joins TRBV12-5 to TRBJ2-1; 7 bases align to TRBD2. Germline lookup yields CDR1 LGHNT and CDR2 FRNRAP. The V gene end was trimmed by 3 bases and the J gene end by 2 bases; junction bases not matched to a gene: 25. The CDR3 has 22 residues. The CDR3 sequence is CASGFSPDLRPSLADPYNEQFF. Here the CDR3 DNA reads TGTGCTAGTGGTTTCTCCCCGGACCTTCGACCATCGCTAGCGGATCCCTACAATGAGCAGTTCTTC.

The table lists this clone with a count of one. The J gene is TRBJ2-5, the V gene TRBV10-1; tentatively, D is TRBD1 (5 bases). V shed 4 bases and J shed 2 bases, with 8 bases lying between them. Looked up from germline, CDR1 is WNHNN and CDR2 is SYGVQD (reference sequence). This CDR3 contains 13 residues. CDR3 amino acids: CASSGQTQETQYF. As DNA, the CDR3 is TGCGCCAGCAGTGGACAGACTCAAGAGACCCAGTACTTC.

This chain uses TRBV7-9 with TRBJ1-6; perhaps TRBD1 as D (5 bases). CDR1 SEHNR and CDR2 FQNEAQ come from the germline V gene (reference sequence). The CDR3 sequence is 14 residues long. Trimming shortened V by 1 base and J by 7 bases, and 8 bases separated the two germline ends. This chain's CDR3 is CASSLGEGNSPLHF. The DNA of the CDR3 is TGTGCCAGCAGCTTAGGGGAGGGGAATTCACCCCTCCACTTT.

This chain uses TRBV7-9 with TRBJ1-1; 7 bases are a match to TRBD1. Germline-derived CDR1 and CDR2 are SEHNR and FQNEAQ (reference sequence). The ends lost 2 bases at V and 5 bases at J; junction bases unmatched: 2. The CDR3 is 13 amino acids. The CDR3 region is CASSLPRGTEAFF. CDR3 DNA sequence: TGTGCCAGCAGCTTACCCAGGGGGACTGAAGCTTTCTTT.